The 10 T cell receptor beta chains given below trace back to one sample, sequenced in a study of cytomegalovirus exposure and HLA in healthy donors (dated by TCRdb to between 2016 and 2019). The library was made by the immunoSEQ multiplex PCR assay. A mixture of 60 forward primers for TCR Vbeta segments and 13 reverse primers for TCR Jbeta segments was used in the multiplex PCR. Entries here come from immuneACCESS through TCRdb and include only in-frame sequences with V and J called. Some clones fail to appear in such tables; in the studies checked, an unresolved V gene covers under half of the shortfall, and the cause of the remainder is unknown. In this sample the table shows about 93,000 clones, roughly 78% of which occur a single time. In total, the top ten clones hold 7.3% of the sample. Specimen: PBMCs. The receptors shown here come from a young man in good health and CMV-seronegative.

V is TRBV4-2 and J is TRBJ2-1, with 8 bases lining up with TRBD2. The CDR3 loop spans 16 amino acids. Germline CDR1 and CDR2: LGHNA and YNFKEQ. The V segment lost 3 bases and the J segment 1 base; nucleotides outside the gene matches: 5. The CDR3 loop is CASSQELAASYNEQFF. The DNA of the CDR3 is TGTGCCAGCAGCCAGGAACTAGCGGCTTCCTACAATGAGCAGTTCTTC.

The V gene is TRBV7-2, the J gene TRBJ1-1; D remains unclear. In germline, CDR1 is SGHTA, CDR2 FQGNSA. The germline V and J ends were trimmed by 0 bases and 6 bases, with 11 bases remaining between them. CDR3 size: 14 residues. This CDR3 reads CASSLARVGPEAFF. The DNA of the CDR3 is TGTGCCAGCAGCTTAGCGCGGGTTGGGCCTGAAGCTTTCTTT.

V gene TRBV18 combines with J gene TRBJ2-1; no reliable D call. With 3 bases removed from V and 0 bases from J, the gap between germline ends came to 9 bases. Germline CDR1 and CDR2: KGHSH and LQKENI. The CDR3 loop spans 15 amino acids. CDR3 coding DNA: TGTGCCAGCTCACCGCGACTGAGCTCCTACAATGAGCAGTTCTTC. Its translation is CASSPRLSSYNEQFF. The full variable domain, rest sourced from reference TRBV18 and TRBJ2-1, is NAGVMQNPRHLVRRRGQEARLRCSPMKGHSHVYWYRQLPEEGLKFMVYLQKENIIDESGMPKERFSAEFPKEGPSILRIQQVVRGDSAAYFCASSPRLSSYNEQFFGPGTRLTVL.

This clone showed up just once. The V gene is TRBV7-9, the J gene TRBJ2-2; 11 bases align to TRBD2. The CDR3 totals 18 residues. With V trimmed by 6 bases and J by 2 bases, 11 bases remained unmatched. CDR1 SEHNR and CDR2 FQNEAQ come from the germline V gene (reference sequence). This chain's CDR3 is CASRKPPGLADNTGELFF. CDR3 DNA: TGTGCCAGCAGAAAACCTCCGGGACTAGCGGATAACACCGGGGAGCTGTTTTTT.

The chain recombines TRBV4-1 with TRBJ2-7; 7 nucleotides agree with TRBD1. V shed 1 base and J 1 base; nucleotides not matched to a gene: 4. The CDR3 contains 15 residues. Germline-derived CDR1 and CDR2 are MGHRA and YSYEKL. The CDR3 DNA reads TGCGCCAGCAGCCAAGGCTGGGACAGTTCCTACGAGCAGTACTTC. It encodes CASSQGWDSSYEQYF.

V gene TRBV18 combines with J gene TRBJ1-1; tentative D call: TRBD1 (5 bases). V dropped 3 bases and J dropped 4 bases, with 18 bases sitting between them. The CDR3 contains 16 residues. CDR1 is KGHSH, CDR2 LQKENI, per germline. The CDR3 DNA is TGTGCCAGCTCACCGAAAAACAGGTTTTTGGCCACTGAAGCTTTCTTT. Translation gives CASSPKNRFLATEAFF.

This chain links TRBV6-1 with TRBJ2-7; 7 bases are a match to TRBD2. After removal of 2 bases from V and 1 base from J, the junction contained 5 bases not matched to a gene. Per the germline V gene, CDR1 is MNHNS and CDR2 is SASEGT. The CDR3 loop spans 15 amino acids. The CDR3 reads CASSEQLAESYEQYF. The CDR3 nucleotides are TGTGCCAGCAGTGAACAGCTAGCGGAATCCTACGAGCAGTACTTC.

The chain employs TRBV5-1 and TRBJ1-2, with TRBD1 identical over 9 bases. The CDR3 totals 14 residues. CDR1 and CDR2 from the germline V gene are SGHRS and YFSETQ. V was pared by 0 bases and J by 7 bases, with 4 bases of the junction left unmatched. CDR3 protein: CASSLGGQGLGYTF. DNA of the CDR3: TGCGCCAGCAGCTTGGGGGGACAGGGCCTTGGCTACACCTTC.

The chain joins TRBV5-6 to TRBJ2-1, with 12 bases fitting TRBD2. The CDR3 runs to 18 residues. The germline V gene encodes CDR1 SGHDT and CDR2 YYEEEE. V was clipped by 1 base and J by 4 bases; unmatched bases: 9. CDR3 coding DNA: TGTGCCAGCAGCTTGATGAGGGGGACTAGCGGGTCTTACAATGAGCAGTTCTTC. Translation gives CASSLMRGTSGSYNEQFF.

The V and J genes are TRBV25-1 and TRBJ2-5; 7 bases agree with TRBD2. The CDR3 is 16 residues long. CDR1 and CDR2 (germline): MGHDK, SYGVNS. V shed 2 bases and J 4 bases; nucleotides not matched to a gene: 10. The CDR3: CASSEPRGWGGETQYF. In DNA form, the CDR3 reads TGTGCCAGCAGTGAACCCCGAGGCTGGGGGGGAGAGACCCAGTACTTC. The variable domain in full, completed from reference TRBV25-1 and TRBJ2-5, reads EADIYQTPRYLVIGTGKKITLECSQTMGHDKMYWYQQDPGMELHLIHYSYGVNSTEKGDLSSESTVSRIRTEHFPLTLESARPSHTSQYLCASSEPRGWGGETQYFGPGTRLLVL.